The entry below gives a single TCR beta chain sequence along with its context. Germline V gene sequence: CDR1 SGHAT, CDR2 FQNNGV. The CDR3 contains 15 residues. V shed 4 bases, J shed 5 bases, and the junction held 10 bases outside the gene matches. Source study methods: Reference gene primer amplification yielded estimated nucleated cell counts. TCRdb's table, derived via immunoSEQ multiplex PCR, lists solely in-frame clones and lacks some. Clone size and the V and J calls come from that table; the DNA yielded D and trimming. The sample yields hundreds of thousands of clones, 75% to 90% seen once. The sample is drawn from a study of blood T cell repertoires in COVID-19. Study overall: PBMCs, B-cell-depleted T cells, or T cells provided the cDNA or gDNA that made up the material.

Membership in each cohort depended on participant-reported clinical history. This receptor was obtained from a woman in her thirties or forties who had recovered from COVID-19. V usage is TRBV11-2 and J usage is TRBJ1-2; 7 bases are a match to TRBD1. The source material was PBMCs or T cells enriched from blood (not recorded which). The CDR3 DNA reads as TGTGCCAGCAGCTCTCGACAGGGCTGGTTGTATGGCTACACCTTC. Residues: CASSSRQGWLYGYTF.